The clone carrying this TCR beta chain was counted at least ten times. Its specificity is unknown. The CDR3 is made up of 16 amino acids. V was pared by 3 bases and J by 4 bases, with 11 bases of the junction left unmatched. The V gene's germline CDR1 is LGHNA and CDR2 YNFKEQ. The entry originates in a study of early T cells in non-severe SARS-CoV-2 infection. Study outcomes and limitations: A preference for anti-spike CD8 responses marked VDJdb matching, which missed private and CD4 specificities.

Researchers attached unique molecular identifiers to individual cDNA molecules. TCRdb used MiXCR to reprocess the 5' RACE reads, holding one entry per CDR3 protein. The profile shows under 30,000 distinct CDR3 sequences, 4.5% to 7% of them singletons. V and J are TRBV4-2 and TRBJ1-2; 7 nucleotides match TRBD1. This sequence was found in an adult who was a healthcare worker with PCR-confirmed SARS-CoV-2 infection or an uninfected control (not recorded which). Sequenced input: whole blood. CDR3 nucleotides: TGTGCCAGCAGCCAGGGGAGACAGGGTATAGTCTATGGCTACACCTTC. The encoded protein is CASSQGRQGIVYGYTF.